These 22 T cell receptor beta chains share one sample of origin, sequenced in a study of cytomegalovirus exposure and HLA in healthy donors. The PCR employed 60 Vbeta primers together with 13 Jbeta primers. Measured with immunoSEQ multiplex PCR; TCRdb has only the in-frame clones, and not every one. The top ten hold less than 4.5% of the sample, which has approximately 100,000 clones, roughly three fifths seen once. The sequencing input was PBMCs. The receptors derive from a man in his thirties or forties in good health and CMV-seropositive.

The chain employs TRBV4-1 and TRBJ1-4, with D unresolved. Trimming removed 4 bases at V and 3 bases at J, with 15 bases between. This CDR3 is 16 amino acids long. Looked up from germline, CDR1 is MGHRA and CDR2 is YSYEKL. Here the CDR3 DNA reads TGCGCCAGCAGCCCAGGCGAGTCGAAATCTAATGAAAAACTGTTTTTT. Translated, it gives CASSPGESKSNEKLFF.

The chain combines TRBV11-3 with TRBJ2-5; weak D call: TRBD1 (5 bases). Between the trimmed V and J ends, which lost 3 bases and 4 bases, there was a span of 9 bases. The germline V gene encodes CDR1 SGHNT and CDR2 YENEEA. This CDR3 contains 13 residues. CDR3 sequence: CASSLEGAETQYF. In DNA form, the CDR3 reads TGTGCCAGCAGCTTGGAAGGGGCAGAGACCCAGTACTTC.

This clone was counted only a few times. J is TRBJ2-3 and V is TRBV6-6; 9 positions agree with TRBD1. The CDR3 is 15 residues long. Looked up from germline, CDR1 is MNHNY and CDR2 is SVGAGI (reference sequence). J lost 2 bases, V lost 6 bases, and 6 bases had no gene match. The DNA for the CDR3 is TGTGCCAGCAGACCTGACAGGGGGGACACAGATACGCAGTATTTT. Translating it yields CASRPDRGDTDTQYF.

This clone was seen only once. The rearrangement uses TRBV5-4 and TRBJ1-2, with TRBD1 as a possible D gene (5 bases). CDR1 is SGHNT, CDR2 YYREEE, per germline (reference sequence). The germline V and J ends were trimmed by 0 bases and 6 bases, with 9 bases remaining between them. The CDR3 runs 13 residues. Written as DNA, the CDR3 is TGTGCCAGCAGCTTGGTTCGGGGGGATGGCTACACCTTC. As protein: CASSLVRGDGYTF.

The rearrangement links TRBV27 to TRBJ1-2, with 10 bases fitting TRBD1. The CDR3 length is 16 residues. Germline V gene data show CDR1 as MNHEY and CDR2 as SMNVEV (reference sequence). The V segment lost 5 bases and the J segment 5 bases; nucleotides outside the gene matches: 11. The CDR3 sequence is CASSLLGQGGSYGYTF. The CDR3 coding sequence is TGTGCCAGCAGTCTACTCGGACAGGGGGGATCATATGGCTACACCTTC.

This clone was found a few times. This chain connects TRBV10-3 to TRBJ2-5, with 7 bases lining up with TRBD1. Near its end, the DNA agrees better with TRBJ2-7, so the J call may be wrong. Germline V gene data show CDR1 as ENHRY and CDR2 as SYGVKD. The CDR3 is 13 residues long. CDR3 protein: CATQYRGSNEQYF. The DNA for the CDR3 is TGTGCCACCCAGTACAGGGGTTCGAACGAGCAGTACTTC.

The chain joins TRBV6-6 to TRBJ2-7, with TRBD2 matching over 10 bases. Germline CDR1 reads MNHNY; CDR2 reads SVGAGI (reference sequence). This CDR3 region has 14 residues. Trimming took 6 bases from V and 2 from J; bases not matched to a gene: 4. The CDR3 DNA reads TGTGCCAGCAGAAGCGGGGGGGCCGCCTACGAGCAGTACTTC. Translating it yields CASRSGGAAYEQYF.

This clone was observed a few times. This chain connects TRBV19 to TRBJ1-5; no clear D gene. This CDR3 contains 16 residues. V lost 1 base and J 0 bases, leaving 10 bases between the germline ends. Germline V CDR1 and CDR2: LNHDA, SQIVND (reference sequence). CDR3 bases: TGTGCCAGTAGTATAGGATGGGGAGGTAGCAATCAGCCCCAGCATTTT. Translating gives CASSIGWGGSNQPQHF.

V and J are TRBV19 and TRBJ1-4, with D perhaps matching TRBD1 (5 bases). The germline gives CDR1 LNHDA, CDR2 SQIVND (reference sequence). The CDR3 is 15 residues long. The V and J ends lost 3 bases and 5 bases respectively, with 13 bases between them. The CDR3 here is CASSIQQGLNEKLFF. The CDR3 DNA follows: TGTGCCAGTAGTATTCAGCAGGGCCTCAATGAAAAACTGTTTTTT. Based on the CDR3 plus reference TRBV19 and TRBJ1-4, the full variable domain is DGGITQSPKYLFRKEGQNVTLSCEQNLNHDAMYWYRQDPGQGLRLIYYSQIVNDFQKGDIAEGYSVSREKKESFPLTVTSAQKNPTAFYLCASSIQQGLNEKLFFGSGTQLSVL.

The V and J genes are TRBV15 and TRBJ1-5, with D unclear. In germline, CDR1 is LNHNV, CDR2 YYDKDF (reference sequence). This CDR3 has 13 amino acids. V lost 0 bases, J lost 7 bases, and 7 bases lay in between. CDR3 amino acids: CATSRDRGQPQHF. CDR3 DNA sequence: TGTGCCACCAGCAGAGATCGAGGGCAGCCCCAGCATTTT. Full variable domain (rest looked up from reference TRBV15 and TRBJ1-5): DAMVIQNPRYQVTQFGKPVTLSCSQTLNHNVMYWYQQKSSQAPKLLFHYYDKDFNNEADTPDNFQSRRPNTSFCFLDIRSPGLGDTAMYLCATSRDRGQPQHFGDGTRLSIL.

The V and J genes are TRBV15 and TRBJ2-2, with D unresolved. The germline V and J ends were trimmed by 1 base and 7 bases, with 4 bases remaining between them. The CDR3 sequence is 12 residues long. Germline CDR1 reads LNHNV; CDR2 reads YYDKDF (reference sequence). CDR3 sequence (DNA): TGTGCCACCAGCAGAGTTAGCGGGGAGCTGTTTTTT. Amino acids: CATSRVSGELFF.

The chain combines TRBV15 with TRBJ1-4; D unclear. Trimming removed 1 base at V and 4 bases at J, with 4 bases between. CDR3 length: 13 residues. Germline V gene lookup returns CDR1 LNHNV and CDR2 YYDKDF (reference sequence). The DNA for the CDR3 is TGTGCCACCAGCAGAGGAGTTAATGAAAAACTGTTTTTT. It translates to CATSRGVNEKLFF. The complete variable domain, with remaining parts taken from reference TRBV15 and TRBJ1-4, reads DAMVIQNPRYQVTQFGKPVTLSCSQTLNHNVMYWYQQKSSQAPKLLFHYYDKDFNNEADTPDNFQSRRPNTSFCFLDIRSPGLGDTAMYLCATSRGVNEKLFFGSGTQLSVL.

This clone came up once. The chain joins TRBV7-8 to TRBJ1-1; 7 nucleotides match TRBD1. This CDR3 comprises 13 residues. Losses at the gene ends were 4 bases for V and 8 bases for J; bases not matched to a gene: 7. Germline-derived CDR1 and CDR2 are SGHVS and FQNEAQ. The CDR3, as DNA: TGTGCCAGCAGCTCCAAAGTACAGGGGGAAGCTTTCTTT. Protein sequence: CASSSKVQGEAFF.

The chain carries TRBV7-9 and TRBJ1-2; 7 nucleotides align to TRBD1. The CDR3 consists of 13 residues. CDR1 and CDR2 (germline): SEHNR, FQNEAQ (reference sequence). V shed 5 bases, J shed 6 bases, and the junction held 6 bases outside the gene matches. CDR3 DNA: TGTGCCAGCAGCGGGGACAGTCCGGATGGCTACACCTTC. It codes for CASSGDSPDGYTF.

The CDR3 region is CASSARIRETQYF. The CDR3 bases are TGTGCCAGCAGCGCAAGAATCAGAGAGACCCAGTACTTC. This chain connects TRBV7-8 to TRBJ2-5; no reliable D call. V lost 5 bases and J 4 bases, leaving 11 bases between the germline ends. The germline V gene encodes CDR1 SGHVS and CDR2 FQNEAQ. This CDR3 is built from 13 residues.

The chain joins TRBV29-1 to TRBJ1-2, with 11 nucleotides matching TRBD1. The CDR3 contains 13 residues. Germline values: CDR1 SQVTM, CDR2 ANQGSEA. The trim removed 6 bases at V and 0 bases at J, leaving 0 bases unmatched. CDR3 protein: CSVGQGANYGYTF. Here the CDR3 DNA reads TGCAGCGTGGGACAGGGGGCTAACTATGGCTACACCTTC.

The chain has TRBV7-8 and TRBJ1-6; D remains unclear. The germline gives CDR1 SGHVS, CDR2 FQNEAQ. V shed 4 bases and J shed 8 bases, with 9 bases lying between them. The CDR3 totals 13 residues. Here the CDR3 DNA reads TGTGCCAGCAGCTCCGGGGAATATTCACCCCTCCACTTT. This codes for CASSSGEYSPLHF.

The rearrangement uses TRBV4-1 and TRBJ2-5, with TRBD2 as a possible D gene (6 bases). Trimming took 4 bases from V and 5 from J, leaving 14 bases between them. This CDR3 is built from 14 residues. Germline CDR1 MGHRA, CDR2 YSYEKL. The CDR3 loop is CASSRGPAGETQYF. The CDR3, as DNA: TGCGCCAGCAGCCGCGGCCCGGCGGGGGAGACCCAGTACTTC.

This clone was seen a few times. This chain joins TRBV11-1 and TRBJ1-1; D unclear. CDR3 length: 12 amino acids. Trimming took 5 bases from V and 0 from J, leaving 4 bases between them. The V gene's germline CDR1 is SGHAT and CDR2 FQDESV (reference sequence). The CDR3 spells CASSRLNTEAFF. CDR3 nucleotide sequence: TGTGCCAGCAGCCGTCTGAACACTGAAGCTTTCTTT.

The V gene is TRBV7-9, the J gene TRBJ2-1; TRBD1 aligns across 8 bases. The CDR3 covers 14 residues. V was pared by 1 base and J by 7 bases, with 3 bases of the junction left unmatched. Germline V lookup: CDR1 SEHNR, CDR2 FQNEAQ (reference sequence). The CDR3 DNA is TGTGCCAGCAGCTTAGGGACAGGGTCGAATGAGCAGTTCTTC. This sequence encodes CASSLGTGSNEQFF.

This chain links TRBV18 with TRBJ1-4; D possibly corresponds to TRBD1 (6 bases). This CDR3 is built from 15 residues. With 4 bases removed from V and 4 bases from J, the gap between germline ends came to 13 bases. The germline V gene has CDR1 KGHSH and CDR2 LQKENI. The CDR3 DNA is TGTGCCAGCTCACAACTCAGGGACATTAATGAAAAACTGTTTTTT. This gives the protein CASSQLRDINEKLFF.

The CDR3 nucleotides are TGTGCCAGCAGCCCTACACAGGGTTTCGGCTACACCTTC. It yields the protein CASSPTQGFGYTF. The J gene is TRBJ1-2, the V gene TRBV7-9, with TRBD1 as a possible D gene (6 bases). V was pared by 5 bases and J by 8 bases, with 15 bases between. The CDR3 length is 13 residues. From germline, CDR1 is SEHNR and CDR2 FQNEAQ (reference sequence).